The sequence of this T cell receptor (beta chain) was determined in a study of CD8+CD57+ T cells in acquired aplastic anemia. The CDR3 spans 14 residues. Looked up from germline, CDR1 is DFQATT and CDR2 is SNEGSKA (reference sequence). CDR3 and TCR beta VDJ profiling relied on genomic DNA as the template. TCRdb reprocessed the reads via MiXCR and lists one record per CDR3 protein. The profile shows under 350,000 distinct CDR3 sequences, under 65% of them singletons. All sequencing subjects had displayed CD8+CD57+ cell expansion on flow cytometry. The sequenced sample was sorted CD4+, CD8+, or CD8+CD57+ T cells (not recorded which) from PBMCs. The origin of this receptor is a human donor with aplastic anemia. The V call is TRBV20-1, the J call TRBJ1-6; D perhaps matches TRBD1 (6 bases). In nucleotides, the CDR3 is TGCAGCGCCGACATGGGGCTACAGGGTAAGCCCCTCCACTTT. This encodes CSADMGLQGKPLHF.